A selection of T cell receptor beta chains follows, all from one sample in a study of early T cells in non-severe SARS-CoV-2 infection. TCRdb itself ran the 5' RACE reads through MiXCR, one entry per CDR3 protein. The sample comprises about 60,000 distinct CDR3 sequences, approximately 9% of which are singletons, and approximately 15% rests with the top ten. The specimen was whole blood. These receptor sequences come from an adult who was a healthcare worker with PCR-confirmed SARS-CoV-2 infection or an uninfected control (not recorded which). The CDR3 runs from the conserved cysteine through the conserved F or W. Fields, in order: D gene, clone size, J gene, V gene, CDR3 protein, CDR3 DNA. The D gene is left open where the match is weak. Where a row states a size, it is once, few, many or the class of an expanded clone; other rows omit it.

- | few | TRBJ1-3 | TRBV11-2 | CASSLVSGGDGNTIYF | TGTGCCAGCAGCTTAGTGTCCGGGGGAGACGGAAACACCATATATTTT
TRBD1 | many | TRBJ2-1 | TRBV6-5 | CASSFDRAVSYNEQFF | TGTGCCAGCAGTTTTGACAGGGCTGTGTCCTACAATGAGCAGTTCTTC
- | few | TRBJ2-7 | TRBV27 | CASSLSNFYEQYF | TGTGCCAGCAGTTTATCGAACTTCTACGAGCAGTACTTC
TRBD2 | few | TRBJ2-7 | TRBV9 | CASSVGSSGSYEQYF | TGTGCCAGCAGCGTAGGCTCAAGCGGGAGTTACGAGCAGTACTTC
- | many | TRBJ1-5 | TRBV20-1 | CSARDNGGNQPQHF | TGCAGTGCTAGAGATAATGGGGGGAATCAGCCCCAGCATTTT
- | few | TRBJ2-7 | TRBV7-2 | CASSSQGAYEQYF | TGTGCCAGCAGCTCACAGGGCGCCTACGAGCAGTACTTC
TRBD2 | - | TRBJ2-1 | TRBV5-1 | CASSLLKASGNSYNEQFF | TGCGCCAGCAGCCTCCTTAAGGCTAGCGGAAACTCCTACAATGAGCAGTTCTTC
- | few | TRBJ2-6 | TRBV5-1 | CASSLDGTGANVLTF | TGCGCCAGCAGCTTGGACGGAACCGGGGCCAACGTCCTGACTTTC
TRBD2 | - | TRBJ2-1 | TRBV28 | CASKAGGPQNEQFF | TGTGCCAGCAAGGCGGGAGGGCCTCAGAATGAGCAGTTCTTC
- | many | TRBJ1-1 | TRBV28 | CASSPGRSREAFF | TGTGCCAGCAGTCCTGGGAGGTCTCGCGAAGCTTTCTTT
TRBD2 | many | TRBJ2-6 | TRBV7-2 | CASSWAGVGGANVLTF | TGTGCCAGCAGCTGGGCGGGGGTAGGCGGGGCCAACGTCCTGACTTTC
- | many | TRBJ2-3 | TRBV6-5 | CASSYTASSDTQYF | TGTGCCAGCAGTTATACCGCTAGCTCTGATACGCAGTATTTT
- | - | TRBJ2-3 | TRBV28 | CASSPHQGGGTDTQYF | TGTGCCAGCAGTCCCCATCAGGGAGGCGGCACAGATACGCAGTATTTT
TRBD1 | many | TRBJ2-1 | TRBV20-1 | CSADPGQGVNEQFF | TGCAGTGCAGATCCGGGACAGGGTGTGAATGAGCAGTTCTTC